This entry describes one TCR beta chain. Its antigen is not known. Assay execution took place at the deep level. Clones were read by immunoSEQ multiplex PCR, and TCRdb kept only the in-frame ones, dropping some. The sample carries about 580,000 clones, 95% to 98% recorded once. This record comes from a study of shared clonotypes between healthy human individuals. Study in general: Contributing individuals were two females and a few males aged 18 to 49. Study outcomes and limitations: Only blood was sampled, and tissue TCR repertoires likely differ from blood ones. With several donors compared, approximately 5% of naive CD4 clonotypes were shared.

CD45RO-negative CD8 cells positively selected for CCR7 made up the naive population, which excluded terminally differentiated effector memory CD45RA+ cells. The sequence was obtained from a man under 40 in good health. The sequenced sample was naive CD8+ T cells sorted from blood.

The CDR3 DNA follows: TGTGCCACCAGCAGGTCCAGGACTAGCGGGACTCGCAATGAGCAGTTCTTC. Encoded protein: CATSRSRTSGTRNEQFF. V usage is TRBV15 and J usage is TRBJ2-1, with 12 bases identical to TRBD2. Looked up from germline, CDR1 is LNHNV and CDR2 is YYDKDF (reference sequence). This CDR3 is 17 amino acids long. Trimming at V came to 3 bases and at J to 6 bases, leaving 9 bases not matched to a gene.